This TCR beta chain emerged from a study of CD8 T cells in ankylosing spondylitis. Findings and limits, study-wide: Previous work reported some of these motif variants in the synovial fluid and blood of reactive arthritis. One TCR beta motif, made up of about 8 highly homologous variants, appeared characteristic of ankylosing spondylitis blood. Reported data indicate significant enrichment of disease-linked clones within matched ankylosing spondylitis synovial fluid.

CDR1 MDHEN and CDR2 SYDVKM come from the germline V gene. There are 16 residues in the CDR3. Between the trimmed V and J ends, which lost 8 bases and 4 bases, there was a span of 20 bases. A note on this clonotype: What it recognizes is unknown.

MiXCR, run by TCRdb on the 5' RACE reads, gives a single entry per CDR3 protein. The data hold a few hundred thousand distinct CDR3 sequences, with around 20% observed a single time. Sequencing was performed on blood, either unsorted or a sorted T cell fraction (not recorded which). This receptor was identified in a male donor with ankylosing spondylitis. The chain uses TRBV28 and TRBJ2-2, with a weak D call TRBD2 (6 bases). The CDR3 DNA follows: TGTGCCAGCCTTATGCGGCGGGACTTTTTCACCGGGGAGCTGTTTTTT. Translation gives CASLMRRDFFTGELFF.